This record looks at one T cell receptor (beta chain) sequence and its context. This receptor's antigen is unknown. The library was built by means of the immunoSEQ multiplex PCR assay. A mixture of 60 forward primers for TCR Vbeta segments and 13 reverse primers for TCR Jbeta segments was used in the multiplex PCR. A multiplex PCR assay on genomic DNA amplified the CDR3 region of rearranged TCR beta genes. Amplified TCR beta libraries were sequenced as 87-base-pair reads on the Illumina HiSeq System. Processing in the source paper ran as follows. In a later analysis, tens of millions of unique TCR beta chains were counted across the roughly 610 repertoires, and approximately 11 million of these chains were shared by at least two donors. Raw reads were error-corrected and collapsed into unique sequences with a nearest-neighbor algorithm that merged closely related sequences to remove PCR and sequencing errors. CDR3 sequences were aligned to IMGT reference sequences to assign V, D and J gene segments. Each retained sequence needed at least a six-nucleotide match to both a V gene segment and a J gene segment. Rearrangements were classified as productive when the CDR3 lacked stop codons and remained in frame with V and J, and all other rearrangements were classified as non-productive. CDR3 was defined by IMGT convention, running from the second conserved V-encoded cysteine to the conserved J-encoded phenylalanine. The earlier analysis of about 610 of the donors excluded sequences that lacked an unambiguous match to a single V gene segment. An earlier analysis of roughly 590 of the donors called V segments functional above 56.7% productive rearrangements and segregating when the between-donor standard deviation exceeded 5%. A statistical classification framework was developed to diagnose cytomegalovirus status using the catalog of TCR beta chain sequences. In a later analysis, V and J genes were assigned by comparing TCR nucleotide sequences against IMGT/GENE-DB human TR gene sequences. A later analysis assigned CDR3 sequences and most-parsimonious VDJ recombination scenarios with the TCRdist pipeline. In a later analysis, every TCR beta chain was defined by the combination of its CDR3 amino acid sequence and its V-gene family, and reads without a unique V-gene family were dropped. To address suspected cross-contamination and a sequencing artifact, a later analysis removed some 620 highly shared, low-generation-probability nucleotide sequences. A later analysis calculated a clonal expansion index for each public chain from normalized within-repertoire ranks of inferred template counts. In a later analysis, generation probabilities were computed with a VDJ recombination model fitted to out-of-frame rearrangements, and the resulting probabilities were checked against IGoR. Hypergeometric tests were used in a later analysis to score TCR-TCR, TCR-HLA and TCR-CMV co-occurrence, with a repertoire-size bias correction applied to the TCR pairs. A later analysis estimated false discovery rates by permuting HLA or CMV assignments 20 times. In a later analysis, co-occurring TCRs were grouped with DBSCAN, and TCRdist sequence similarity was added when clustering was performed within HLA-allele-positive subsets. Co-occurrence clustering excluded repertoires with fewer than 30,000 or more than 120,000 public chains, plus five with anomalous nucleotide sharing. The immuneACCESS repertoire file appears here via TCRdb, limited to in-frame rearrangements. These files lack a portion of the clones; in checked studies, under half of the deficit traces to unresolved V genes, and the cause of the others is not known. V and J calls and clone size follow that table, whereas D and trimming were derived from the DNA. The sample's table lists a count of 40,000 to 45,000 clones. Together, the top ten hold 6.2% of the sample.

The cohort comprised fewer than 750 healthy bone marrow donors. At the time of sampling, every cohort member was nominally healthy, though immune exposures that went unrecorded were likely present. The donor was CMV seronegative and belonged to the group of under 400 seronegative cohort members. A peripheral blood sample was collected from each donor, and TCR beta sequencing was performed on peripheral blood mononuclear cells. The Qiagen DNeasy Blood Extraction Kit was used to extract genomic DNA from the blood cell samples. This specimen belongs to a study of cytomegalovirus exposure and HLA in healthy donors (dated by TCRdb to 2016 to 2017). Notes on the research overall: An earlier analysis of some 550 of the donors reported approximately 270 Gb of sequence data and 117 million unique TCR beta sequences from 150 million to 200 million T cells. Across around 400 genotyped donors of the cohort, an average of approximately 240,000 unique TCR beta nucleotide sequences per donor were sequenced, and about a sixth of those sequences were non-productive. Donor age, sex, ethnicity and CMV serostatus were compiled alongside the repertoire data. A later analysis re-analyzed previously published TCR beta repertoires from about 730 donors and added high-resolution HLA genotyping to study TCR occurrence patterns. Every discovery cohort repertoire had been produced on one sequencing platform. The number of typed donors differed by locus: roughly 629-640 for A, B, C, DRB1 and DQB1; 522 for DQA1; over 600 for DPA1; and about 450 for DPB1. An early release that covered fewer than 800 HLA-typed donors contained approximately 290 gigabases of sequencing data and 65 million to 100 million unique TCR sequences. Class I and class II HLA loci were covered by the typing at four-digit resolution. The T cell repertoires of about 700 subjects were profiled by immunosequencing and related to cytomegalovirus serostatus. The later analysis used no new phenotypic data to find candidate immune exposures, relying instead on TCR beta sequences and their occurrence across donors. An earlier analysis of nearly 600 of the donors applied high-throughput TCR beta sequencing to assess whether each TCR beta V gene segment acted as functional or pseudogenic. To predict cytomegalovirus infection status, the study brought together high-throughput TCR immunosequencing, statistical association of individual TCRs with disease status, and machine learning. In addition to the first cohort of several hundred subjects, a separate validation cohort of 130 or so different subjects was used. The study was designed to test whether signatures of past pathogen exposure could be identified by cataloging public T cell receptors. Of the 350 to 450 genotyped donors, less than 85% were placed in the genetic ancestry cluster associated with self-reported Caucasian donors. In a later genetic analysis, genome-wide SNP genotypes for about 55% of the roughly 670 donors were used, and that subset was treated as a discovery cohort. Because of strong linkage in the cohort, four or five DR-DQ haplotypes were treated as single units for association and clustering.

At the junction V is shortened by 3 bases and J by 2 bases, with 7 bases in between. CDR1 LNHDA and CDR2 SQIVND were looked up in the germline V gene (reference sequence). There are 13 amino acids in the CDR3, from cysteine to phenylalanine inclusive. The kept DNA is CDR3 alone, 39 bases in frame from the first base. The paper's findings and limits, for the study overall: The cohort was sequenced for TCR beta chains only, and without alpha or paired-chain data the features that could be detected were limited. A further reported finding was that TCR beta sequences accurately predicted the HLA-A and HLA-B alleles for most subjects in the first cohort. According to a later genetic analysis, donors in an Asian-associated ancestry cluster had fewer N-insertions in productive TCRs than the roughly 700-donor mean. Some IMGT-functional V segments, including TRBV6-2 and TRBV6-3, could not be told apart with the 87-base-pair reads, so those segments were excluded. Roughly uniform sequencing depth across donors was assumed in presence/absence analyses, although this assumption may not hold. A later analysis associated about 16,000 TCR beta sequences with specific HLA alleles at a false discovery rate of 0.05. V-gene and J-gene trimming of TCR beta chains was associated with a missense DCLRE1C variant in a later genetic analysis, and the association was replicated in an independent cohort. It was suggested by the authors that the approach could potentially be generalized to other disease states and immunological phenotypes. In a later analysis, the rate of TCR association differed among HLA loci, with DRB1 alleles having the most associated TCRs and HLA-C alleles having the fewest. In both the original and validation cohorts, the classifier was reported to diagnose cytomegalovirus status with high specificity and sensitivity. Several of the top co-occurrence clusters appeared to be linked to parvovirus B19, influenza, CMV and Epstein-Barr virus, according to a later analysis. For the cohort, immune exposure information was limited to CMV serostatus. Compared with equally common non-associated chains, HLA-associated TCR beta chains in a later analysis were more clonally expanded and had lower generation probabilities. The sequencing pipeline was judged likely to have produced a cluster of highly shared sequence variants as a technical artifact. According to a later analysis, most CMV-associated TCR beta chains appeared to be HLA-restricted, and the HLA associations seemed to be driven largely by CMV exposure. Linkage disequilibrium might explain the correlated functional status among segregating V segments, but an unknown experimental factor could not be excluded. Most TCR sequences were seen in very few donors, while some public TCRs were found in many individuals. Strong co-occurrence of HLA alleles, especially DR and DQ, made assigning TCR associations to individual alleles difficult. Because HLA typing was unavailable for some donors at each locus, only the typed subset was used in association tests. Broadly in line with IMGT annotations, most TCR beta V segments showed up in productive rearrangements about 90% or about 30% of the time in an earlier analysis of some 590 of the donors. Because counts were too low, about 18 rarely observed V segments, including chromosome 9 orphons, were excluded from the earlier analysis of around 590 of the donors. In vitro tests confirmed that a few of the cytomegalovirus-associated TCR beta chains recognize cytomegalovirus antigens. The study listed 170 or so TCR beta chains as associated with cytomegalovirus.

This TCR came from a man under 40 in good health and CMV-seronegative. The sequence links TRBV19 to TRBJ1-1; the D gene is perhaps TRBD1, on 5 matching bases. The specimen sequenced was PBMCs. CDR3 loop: CASSIQGNTEAFF. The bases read TGTGCCAGTAGTATTCAGGGCAACACTGAAGCTTTCTTT.